A single sample is the source of the 21 T cell receptor beta chains below, sequenced in a study of radiation and T cells in renal cell carcinoma (dated by TCRdb to 2018 to 2020). Receptor amplification or capture employed the immunoSEQ multiplex PCR assay. This is the immuneACCESS table as TCRdb keeps it, with only in-frame sequences that have V and J called. A part of the clones is gone; compared with another copy, unresolved V genes explain less than half, and the rest is unexplained. The sample includes around 120,000 clones, with approximately 75% observed a single time. The top ten constitute 1.9% of the sample. This sample's time point label indicates: blood 2 weeks post-SBRT. The treatment or condition label of this sample denotes: 15 Gy SBRT to primary tumor, nephrectomy 4 weeks later. The specimen comprised blood, sampled from a patient whose treatment included radiotherapy and nephrectomy. These TCRs come from a woman aged 55-70 years with renal cell carcinoma.

The chain couples TRBV2 to TRBJ1-3; D perhaps matches TRBD1 (5 bases). CDR3 length: 15 residues. The germline V and J ends were trimmed by 6 bases and 0 bases, with 12 bases remaining between them. Germline CDR1 and CDR2: SNHLY and FYNNEI. The DNA for the CDR3 is TGTGCCAGCAGCCAGGGACGGATCTCTGGAAACACCATATATTTT. Translating it yields CASSQGRISGNTIYF. The full variable domain, its missing parts supplied by reference TRBV2 and TRBJ1-3, is EPEVTQTPSHQVTQMGQEVILRCVPISNHLYFYWYRQILGQKVEFLVSFYNNEISEKSEIFDDQFSVERPDGSNFTLKIRSTKLEDSAMYFCASSQGRISGNTIYFGEGSWLTVV.

V and J are TRBV4-2 and TRBJ2-7, with D maybe TRBD2 (6 bases). Trimming left V 1 base short and J 6 bases short, with 10 bases between. This CDR3 has 13 residues. Germline loops: CDR1 LGHNA, CDR2 YNFKEQ. The CDR3 sequence: CASSQGGETEQYF. The CDR3 DNA reads as TGTGCCAGCAGCCAAGGGGGGGAGACCGAGCAGTACTTC.

This chain links TRBV9 with TRBJ2-3; D is unresolved. The CDR3 runs to 14 residues. Trimming removed 1 base from V and 3 bases from J, with 9 bases in between. Germline V gives CDR1 SGDLS, CDR2 YYNGEE. The CDR3 spells CASSVRPATDTQYF. CDR3 coding DNA: TGTGCCAGCAGCGTACGGCCAGCGACAGATACGCAGTATTTT.

The chain uses TRBV6-5 and TRBJ1-2; D is undetermined. Trimming stripped 7 bases from V and 8 bases from J, with 17 bases between. This CDR3 region has 13 residues. Germline CDR1 MNHEY, CDR2 SVGAGI. The CDR3 loop is CASTYSRSAGYTF. The CDR3 DNA reads TGTGCCAGCACCTACTCCCGTTCGGCCGGCTACACCTTC.

The V and J genes are TRBV4-1 and TRBJ1-4, with a tentative D call TRBD1 (6 bases). Germline V gene sequence: CDR1 MGHRA, CDR2 YSYEKL. The V end was cut by 8 bases, the J end by 5 bases, with 24 bases between. The CDR3 totals 17 residues. CDR3 nucleotides: TGCGCCAGCTACCCCGTTTTCCTGGACAGTTTAAATGAAAAACTGTTTTTT. It is translated as CASYPVFLDSLNEKLFF.

This clone was seen only once. The CDR3 here is CASSSREYGTGELFF. The CDR3 nucleotides are TGCGCCAGCAGCTCGCGGGAGTACGGCACCGGGGAGCTGTTTTTT. This chain links TRBV4-1 with TRBJ2-2; 7 nucleotides agree with TRBD2. CDR1 MGHRA and CDR2 YSYEKL come from the germline V gene. CDR3 size: 15 residues. The junction had 7 bases not matched to a gene; V was cut back by 5 bases and J by 4 bases.

The V call is TRBV5-1, the J call TRBJ2-3; no clear D. Germline V gene data show CDR1 as SGHRS and CDR2 as YFSETQ. This CDR3 is 12 amino acids long. V was pared by 4 bases and J by 0 bases, with 3 bases between. In DNA form, the CDR3 reads TGCGCCAGCAGCCCGAGCACAGATACGCAGTATTTT. Protein product: CASSPSTDTQYF.

The chain combines TRBV4-3 with TRBJ2-7; TRBD2 agrees at 10 bases. Trimming at V came to 1 base and at J to 5 bases, leaving 17 bases not matched to a gene. CDR1 and CDR2 from the germline V gene are LGHNA and YSLEER. This CDR3 is built from 19 residues. The CDR3 loop is CASSQAVFGAGGSLHEQYF. The CDR3 bases are TGCGCCAGCAGCCAAGCGGTTTTCGGAGCGGGAGGGTCGCTCCACGAGCAGTACTTC.

V usage is TRBV19 and J usage is TRBJ2-7; D possibly matches TRBD1 or TRBD2 (5 bases each). The CDR3 consists of 15 residues. Germline lookup yields CDR1 LNHDA and CDR2 SQIVND (reference sequence). Between the trimmed V and J ends, which lost 5 bases and 3 bases, there was a span of 17 bases. The CDR3 nucleotides read TGTGCCAGTAGTTCTCGGGACGGGTTTCACTACGAGCAGTACTTC. Encoded protein: CASSSRDGFHYEQYF.

In this sample, this clone turned up a few times. The CDR3 DNA sequence: TGTGCCAGTAGTATAGGCCCGAATCAGCCCCAGCATTTT. Residues: CASSIGPNQPQHF. This chain joins TRBV19 and TRBJ1-5; D not resolved. The germline V gene has CDR1 LNHDA and CDR2 SQIVND (reference sequence). CDR3 length equals 13 residues. Trimming took off 1 base at V and 4 bases at J, with 5 bases between the two ends. The full variable domain, completed using reference TRBV19 and TRBJ1-5, is DGGITQSPKYLFRKEGQNVTLSCEQNLNHDAMYWYRQDPGQGLRLIYYSQIVNDFQKGDIAEGYSVSREKKESFPLTVTSAQKNPTAFYLCASSIGPNQPQHFGDGTRLSIL.

The rearrangement joins TRBV28 to TRBJ1-2; D gene uncertain. In germline, CDR1 is MDHEN, CDR2 SYDVKM. Trimming stripped 2 bases from V and 7 bases from J, with 5 bases between. The CDR3 has 11 amino acids. The CDR3, as DNA: TGTGCCAGCAGTTTACGGGCTGGCTACACCTTC. Protein: CASSLRAGYTF.

This clone appeared once. The chain uses TRBV19 and TRBJ1-6; D unresolved. The germline V gene has CDR1 LNHDA and CDR2 SQIVND (reference sequence). V was clipped by 3 bases and J by 7 bases, with 13 bases between them. The CDR3 covers 15 residues. The CDR3 protein is CASSIETSGNSPLHF. CDR3 nucleotide sequence: TGTGCCAGTAGTATTGAGACATCGGGCAATTCACCCCTCCACTTT.

This chain uses TRBV7-2 with TRBJ1-3; D gene unclear. The CDR3 totals 15 residues. V was clipped by 0 bases and J by 8 bases, with 14 bases between them. Germline values: CDR1 SGHTA, CDR2 FQGNSA. CDR3 sequence reads: CASSLALGEGHTIYF. The CDR3 DNA follows: TGTGCCAGCAGCTTAGCGCTGGGAGAGGGCCACACCATATATTTT.

The V gene is TRBV6-1, the J gene TRBJ1-5, with TRBD1 as a possible D gene (5 bases). Trimming took 4 bases from V and 0 from J, leaving 10 bases between them. The V gene's germline CDR1 is MNHNS and CDR2 SASEGT. The CDR3 contains 15 residues. The CDR3, as DNA: TGTGCCAGCAGTGGATCAGGGTATAGCAATCAGCCCCAGCATTTT. As protein: CASSGSGYSNQPQHF.

This clone turned up a few times. The chain carries TRBV7-6 and TRBJ2-7, with D hard to call. The CDR3 has 15 residues. Trimming cost V 1 base and J 2 bases, with 12 bases left between them. Germline-derived CDR1 and CDR2 are SGHVS and FNYEAQ. The CDR3 nucleotides read TGTGCCAGCAGCTTAGTCCCGGGTTCAACCTACGAGCAGTACTTC. Translation: CASSLVPGSTYEQYF. Full variable domain (outside the CDR3, taken from reference TRBV7-6 and TRBJ2-7): GAGVSQSPRYKVTKRGQDVALRCDPISGHVSLYWYRQALGQGPEFLTYFNYEAQQDKSGLPNDRFSAERPEGSISTLTIQRTEQRDSAMYRCASSLVPGSTYEQYFGPGTRLTVT.

This clone was found a few times. The sample contains more than one DNA sequence encoding this CDR3. The chain uses TRBV7-9 and TRBJ2-2; 8 positions match TRBD1. This CDR3 contains 17 residues. The germline gives CDR1 SEHNR, CDR2 FQNEAQ (reference sequence). Trimming at V came to 5 bases and at J to 0 bases, leaving 8 bases not matched to a gene. The CDR3 DNA reads as TGTGCCAGCAGCCACCGGGACAGGAGCACGAACACCGGGGAGCTGTTTTTT. Translation: CASSHRDRSTNTGELFF.

For this clone: This same CDR3 is encoded by further DNA sequences in the sample. This rearrangement joins TRBV5-4 to TRBJ1-1, with D uncertain. With 1 base removed from V and 2 bases from J, the gap between germline ends came to 0 bases. Germline CDR1 and CDR2: SGHNT and YYREEE (reference sequence). This CDR3 has 11 residues. The CDR3 DNA reads TGTGCCAGCAGCTTGAACACTGAAGCTTTCTTT. Residues: CASSLNTEAFF.

This clone was recorded a few times. V gene TRBV2 combines with J gene TRBJ1-2, with D perhaps matching TRBD1 (5 bases). CDR1 is SNHLY and CDR2 is FYNNEI in the germline V gene. The CDR3 runs 13 residues. The V and J ends lost 4 bases and 7 bases respectively, with 13 bases between them. The chain's CDR3 is CASSGDGWGGYTF. CDR3 in DNA: TGTGCCAGCAGTGGGGACGGATGGGGTGGCTACACCTTC. The full variable domain, rest sourced from reference TRBV2 and TRBJ1-2, is EPEVTQTPSHQVTQMGQEVILRCVPISNHLYFYWYRQILGQKVEFLVSFYNNEISEKSEIFDDQFSVERPDGSNFTLKIRSTKLEDSAMYFCASSGDGWGGYTFGSGTRLTVV.

V usage is TRBV5-4 and J usage is TRBJ2-7; TRBD1 matches 7 bases. This CDR3 is built from 16 residues. J lost 2 bases, V lost 0 bases, and 8 bases had no gene match. Germline V lookup: CDR1 SGHNT, CDR2 YYREEE (reference sequence). DNA for the CDR3: TGTGCCAGCAGCTTGGGACAGGGTATGTCTCCCTACGAGCAGTACTTC. Its translation: CASSLGQGMSPYEQYF.

The V call is TRBV6-1, the J call TRBJ2-2; the D gene is possibly TRBD2 (5 bases). The length of the CDR3 is 16 residues. Germline loops: CDR1 MNHNS, CDR2 SASEGT. V lost 2 bases to trimming and J lost 1 base, with 11 bases between them. The CDR3 is CASSEKSRGNTGELFF. The CDR3 DNA follows: TGTGCCAGCAGTGAAAAGTCACGGGGGAACACCGGGGAGCTGTTTTTT.

This chain links TRBV7-9 with TRBJ2-7; 11 bases are a match to TRBD1. Germline V CDR1 and CDR2: SEHNR, FQNEAQ (reference sequence). The J segment lost 3 bases and the V segment lost 3 bases, leaving 10 bases of the junction unmatched. CDR3 size: 17 residues. The DNA of the CDR3 is TGTGCCAGCAGCTTCCGGACAGGGGGCAACGAGCTCTACGAGCAGTACTTC. Its protein product is CASSFRTGGNELYEQYF.